Below are 11 T cell receptor beta chains sequenced from a single sample in a study of patients and donors after allogeneic stem cell transplantation. TCRdb independently ran MiXCR on the RT-PCR reads; one entry per CDR3 protein. This sample yields roughly 200,000 distinct CDR3 sequences, of which 38% are seen a single time; approximately 10% belongs to the top ten. Material: blood, either unsorted or a sorted T cell fraction (not recorded which). These receptors were taken from a human donor who was either an allogeneic HSCT recipient or a stem cell or donor lymphocyte infusion donor (not recorded which). It is not recorded whose cells these are; they may come from a transplant donor.

The genes are TRBV28 and TRBJ2-7, with no clear D. Germline V lookup: CDR1 MDHEN, CDR2 SYDVKM. This CDR3 is 17 amino acids long. Trimming removed 2 bases from V and 0 bases from J, with 17 bases in between. The CDR3 nucleotides read TGTGCCAGCAGTTTAACTTCGGCGGCACCTCGCTCCTACGAGCAGTACTTC. Translating gives CASSLTSAAPRSYEQYF.

The chain links TRBV12-3 or TRBV12-4 to TRBJ2-1; 11 bases align to TRBD1. This CDR3 has 17 residues. V was pared by 5 bases and J by 4 bases, with 10 bases of the junction left unmatched. CDR3 loop: CASSLPDRGRNYNEQFF. The CDR3 nucleotides read TGTGCCAGCAGTCTCCCGGACAGGGGGCGAAATTACAATGAGCAGTTCTTC.

The V call is TRBV12-3 or TRBV12-4, the J call TRBJ2-1; 11 bases line up with TRBD2. V shed 6 bases, J shed 4 bases, and the junction held 11 bases outside the gene matches. CDR3 length equals 17 residues. The CDR3 nucleotides are TGTGCCAGCAGCCAAATTAGCGGGGGGGCTATTTACAATGAGCAGTTCTTC. This translates into CASSQISGGAIYNEQFF.

This clonotype was seen more than once but under ten times. This chain joins TRBV12-3 or TRBV12-4 and TRBJ2-3, with 7 bases identical to TRBD1. V gave up 5 bases and J gave up 6 bases; unmatched junction bases: 8. This CDR3 is 14 amino acids long. CDR3 DNA sequence: TGTGCCAGCAGTATCAGACAGGGAGCGGATACGCAGTATTTT. Encoded protein: CASSIRQGADTQYF.

The gene calls are TRBV30 and TRBJ1-1; the D gene is possibly TRBD1 (6 bases). This CDR3 spans 14 amino acids. Germline CDR1 GTSNPN, CDR2 SVGIG (reference sequence). Trimming took 0 bases from V and 3 from J, leaving 11 bases between them. The CDR3 reads CAWSVGGAHTEAFF. CDR3 coding DNA: TGTGCCTGGAGTGTGGGGGGGGCCCACACTGAAGCTTTCTTT.

CDR3 DNA sequence: TGTGCCAGCAGCTGGGGCCCCACCGTAGGGACTGAAGCTTTCTTT. It specifies CASSWGPTVGTEAFF. The chain recombines TRBV7-6 with TRBJ1-1; TRBD1 is a possible D gene (5 bases). The V and J ends lost 4 bases and 5 bases respectively, with 17 bases between them. CDR1 and CDR2 from the germline V gene are SGHVS and FNYEAQ. The CDR3 contains 15 residues.

In this sample, this clonotype turned up a few times. The V gene is TRBV2, the J gene TRBJ1-5; D uncertain. V was cut by 1 base and J by 9 bases, with 4 bases left in between. The CDR3 runs 11 residues. Germline lookup yields CDR1 SNHLY and CDR2 FYNNEI. This chain's CDR3 is CASSEGGPQHF. For the CDR3, the DNA is TGTGCCAGCAGTGAAGGCGGGCCCCAGCATTTT.

The V and J genes are TRBV5-1 and TRBJ2-1; D gene ambiguous. CDR1 SGHRS and CDR2 YFSETQ come from the germline V gene. This CDR3 spans 15 amino acids. V was pared by 6 bases and J by 0 bases, with 13 bases between. For the CDR3, the DNA is TGCGCCAGCAATCGGGTTACGGGCTCCTACAATGAGCAGTTCTTC. Translation: CASNRVTGSYNEQFF. Full variable domain (remainder filled in from reference TRBV5-1 and TRBJ2-1): KAGVTQTPRYLIKTRGQQVTLSCSPISGHRSVSWYQQTPGQGLQFLFEYFSETQRNKGNFPGRFSGRQFSNSRSEMNVSTLELGDSALYLCASNRVTGSYNEQFFGPGTRLTVL.

This clonotype came up a few times. V and J are TRBV20-1 and TRBJ1-2; TRBD1 is a possible D gene (6 bases). Per the germline V gene, CDR1 is DFQATT and CDR2 is SNEGSKA (reference sequence). The V gene lost 1 base and the J gene lost 7 bases, with 16 bases spanning the gap. The CDR3 contains 14 residues. The CDR3 protein is CSARVAEGVGGYTF. DNA of the CDR3: TGCAGTGCTAGAGTGGCGGAGGGGGTTGGTGGCTACACCTTC.

This clonotype came up a few times. The chain joins TRBV7-2 to TRBJ2-5; 7 bases line up with TRBD1. The V gene end was trimmed by 4 bases and the J gene end by 3 bases; junction bases not matched to a gene: 11. This CDR3 has 16 amino acids. The germline CDR1 and CDR2 sequences are SGHTA and FQGNSA. The CDR3 DNA sequence: TGTGCCAGCAGCTCAAAACCCGGGACAGACAAAGAGACCCAGTACTTC. Its translation: CASSSKPGTDKETQYF.

This clonotype was picked up a small number of times. The chain is built from TRBV2 and TRBJ1-6, with D possibly matching TRBD1 (6 bases). CDR1 is SNHLY and CDR2 is FYNNEI in the germline V gene. The CDR3 is made up of 15 amino acids. The ends were cut back, 6 bases at V and 9 bases at J, with 18 bases in the middle. The CDR3, as DNA: TGTGCCAGCAGCCCTGCAGGGGCGCAGATTTCACCCCTCCACTTT. This codes for CASSPAGAQISPLHF.